The 16 T cell receptor beta chains below were found in one sample sequenced in a study of blood T cell repertoires in COVID-19. Repertoires were generated with immunoSEQ multiplex PCR, while TCRdb's copy carries only in-frame clones and drops some. The data hold approximately 300,000 clones, with roughly 90% observed a single time. Specimen: peripheral blood. All receptors derive from a man aged 18 to 29 who had recovered from COVID-19.

This chain joins TRBV5-4 and TRBJ2-3, with TRBD1 identical over 7 bases. The CDR3 runs 16 residues. CDR1 is SGHNT and CDR2 is YYREEE in the germline V gene (reference sequence). V lost 2 bases and J lost 1; bases outside the gene matches: 7. CDR3 protein: CASSFLPGGGTDTQYF. DNA for the CDR3: TGTGCCAGCAGCTTTTTGCCAGGGGGAGGCACAGATACGCAGTATTTT.

The chain is built from TRBV12-3 or TRBV12-4 and TRBJ1-1; D not resolved. The CDR3 length is 13 residues. V lost 11 bases to trimming and J lost 1 base, with 14 bases between them. This CDR3 reads CAGKDSWNTEAFF. DNA of the CDR3: TGTGCCGGAAAGGACTCGTGGAACACTGAAGCTTTCTTT.

The chain employs TRBV4-1 and TRBJ2-5; 12 nucleotides match TRBD2. V shed 2 bases and J 2 bases; nucleotides not matched to a gene: 3. The CDR3 runs to 16 residues. Per the germline V gene, CDR1 is MGHRA and CDR2 is YSYEKL. The CDR3 here is CASSQPGLAGQETQYF. DNA for the CDR3: TGCGCCAGCAGCCAACCCGGACTAGCGGGGCAAGAGACCCAGTACTTC.

The chain carries TRBV27 and TRBJ1-2, with 11 bases identical to TRBD1. Germline assignment: CDR1 MNHEY and CDR2 SMNVEV (reference sequence). V shed 6 bases, J shed 7 bases, and the junction held 10 bases outside the gene matches. There are 15 residues in the CDR3. CDR3 sequence: CASRRTGGVLAGYTF. The CDR3 bases are TGTGCCAGCAGAAGGACAGGGGGCGTCTTGGCTGGCTACACCTTC.

This rearrangement joins TRBV7-9 to TRBJ1-1; D remains unclear. The CDR3 spans 13 residues. Germline CDR1 is SEHNR and CDR2 is FQNEAQ (reference sequence). Trimming pared 3 bases from V and 1 base from J, leaving 6 bases between. The CDR3 spells CASSFGENTEAFF. Written as DNA, the CDR3 is TGTGCCAGCAGCTTCGGGGAGAACACTGAAGCTTTCTTT. The full variable domain, with the rest looked up from reference TRBV7-9 and TRBJ1-1, is DTGVSQNPRHKITKRGQNVTFRCDPISEHNRLYWYRQTLGQGPEFLTYFQNEAQLEKSRLLSDRFSAERPKGSFSTLEIQRTEQGDSAMYLCASSFGENTEAFFGQGTRLTVV.

This sequence joins TRBV27 and TRBJ2-7; TRBD1 matches 11 bases. The CDR3 spans 16 residues. Germline V gene lookup returns CDR1 MNHEY and CDR2 SMNVEV (reference sequence). V lost 4 bases and J lost 5; bases outside the gene matches: 10. CDR3 nucleotides: TGTGCCAGCAGTTCCCCCGGGACAGGGGGGAATAACGAGCAGTACTTC. It codes for CASSSPGTGGNNEQYF.

The V and J genes are TRBV19 and TRBJ2-7, with TRBD2 matching 9 bases. The CDR3 sequence is 13 residues long. Germline assignment: CDR1 LNHDA and CDR2 SQIVND (reference sequence). Trimming took 8 bases from V and 7 from J; bases not matched to a gene: 9. CDR3 sequence reads: CASSLIAGAEQYF. The CDR3, as DNA: TGTGCCAGTTCCCTAATAGCGGGAGCTGAGCAGTACTTC.

This clone has more than one count but fewer than ten. The chain uses TRBV5-4 and TRBJ1-6; TRBD1 is a possible D gene (6 bases). Trimming shortened V by 0 bases and J by 8 bases, and 6 bases separated the two germline ends. The CDR3 loop spans 13 amino acids. Germline CDR1 reads SGHNT; CDR2 reads YYREEE (reference sequence). The CDR3 reads CASSLGGHSPLHF. The CDR3 region has the DNA TGTGCCAGCAGCTTGGGGGGGCATTCACCCCTCCACTTT.

This clone was found once. The chain recombines TRBV9 with TRBJ1-4; TRBD1 agrees at 7 bases. The trim removed 3 bases at V and 0 bases at J, leaving 11 bases unmatched. Per germline, CDR1 SGDLS and CDR2 YYNGEE. There are 18 residues in the CDR3. The CDR3 nucleotides are TGTGCCAGCAGCGGAGGGACAGCACTCCGGCCAACTAATGAAAAACTGTTTTTT. Translation gives CASSGGTALRPTNEKLFF. The full variable domain, completed using reference TRBV9 and TRBJ1-4, is DSGVTQTPKHLITATGQRVTLRCSPRSGDLSVYWYQQSLDQGLQFLIQYYNGEERAKGNILERFSAQQFPDLHSELNLSSLELGDSALYFCASSGGTALRPTNEKLFFGSGTQLSVL.

This chain joins TRBV29-1 and TRBJ2-7; possible D gene TRBD2, 6 bases. The CDR3 is made up of 14 amino acids. Germline V gene data show CDR1 as SQVTM and CDR2 as ANQGSEA. V was shortened by 4 bases and J by 4 bases, with 17 bases between the two germline ends. Written as DNA, the CDR3 is TGCAGCGTTGTCTGGGCGGGAACCGTTTACGAGCAGTACTTC. Translation: CSVVWAGTVYEQYF.

The chain is built from TRBV7-6 and TRBJ2-5, with 9 bases that match TRBD1. The junction had 8 bases not matched to a gene; V was cut back by 2 bases and J by 4 bases. The CDR3 consists of 16 residues. In germline, CDR1 is SGHVS, CDR2 FNYEAQ. The CDR3 nucleotides are TGTGCCAGCAGCTTAAGGATACAGGGGGCTGGAGAGACCCAGTACTTC. It codes for CASSLRIQGAGETQYF.

The chain combines TRBV29-1 with TRBJ1-1; 8 positions agree with TRBD1. Germline V lookup: CDR1 SQVTM, CDR2 ANQGSEA. V trimming: 6 bases; J trimming: 7 bases; junction bases outside the gene matches: 13. The CDR3 contains 14 residues. The CDR3 loop reads CSVRQSGGAGEAFF. The CDR3 DNA reads TGCAGCGTCAGACAATCAGGGGGCGCGGGTGAAGCTTTCTTT.

This sequence joins TRBV7-6 and TRBJ1-2; D call uncertain. The CDR3 spans 14 residues. Germline CDR1 reads SGHVS; CDR2 reads FNYEAQ. Trimming pared 5 bases from V and 4 bases from J, leaving 14 bases between. CDR3 coding DNA: TGTGCCAGCAGCGAGACCGACGGACTCTATGGCTACACCTTC. Encoded protein: CASSETDGLYGYTF.

The chain carries TRBV7-9 and TRBJ1-2; TRBD1 might be the D (6 bases). Germline CDR1 is SEHNR and CDR2 is FQNEAQ (reference sequence). The CDR3 sequence is 15 residues long. Trimming shortened V by 3 bases and J by 5 bases, and 16 bases separated the two germline ends. The CDR3 protein is CASSLGAPMEYGYTF. CDR3 bases: TGTGCCAGCAGCTTGGGGGCCCCAATGGAGTATGGCTACACCTTC.

This clone was picked up one time. The CDR3 region is CASSDRDRANYGYTF. DNA for the CDR3: TGTGCCAGCAGCGACCGGGACAGGGCTAACTATGGCTACACCTTC. V usage is TRBV7-9 and J usage is TRBJ1-2; TRBD1 agrees at 9 bases. V shed 5 bases, J shed 0 bases, and the junction held 4 bases outside the gene matches. The germline V gene has CDR1 SEHNR and CDR2 FQNEAQ (reference sequence). The CDR3 is made up of 15 amino acids.

V is TRBV5-1 and J is TRBJ1-4; TRBD1 agrees at 7 bases. This CDR3 is 15 amino acids long. Germline V gene data show CDR1 as SGHRS and CDR2 as YFSETQ. V was pared by 0 bases and J by 2 bases, with 1 base of the junction left unmatched. CDR3 amino acids: CASSLAQGTNEKLFF. Written as DNA, the CDR3 is TGCGCCAGCAGCTTGGCACAGGGGACTAATGAAAAACTGTTTTTT.